This T cell receptor (beta chain) was identified during a study of cytomegalovirus exposure and HLA in healthy donors. Whole-study findings and limits: In a later analysis, HLA-C alleles had the fewest associated TCRs, DRB1 alleles the most. A link between a missense DCLRE1C variant and TCR beta V- and J-gene trimming emerged from a later analysis.

13 Jbeta primers and 60 Vbeta primers were used for the PCR. Clones were sequenced by immunoSEQ multiplex PCR, and TCRdb holds only the in-frame ones, with some missing. Of roughly 84,000 clones in the sample, roughly 64% are singletons; the top ten hold around 16%. CDR1 and CDR2 (germline): ENHRY, SYGVKD. The CDR3 contains 16 residues. Trimming cost V 6 bases and J 7 bases; bases outside gene matches: 12. A word on this clone: Its antigen is currently unknown.

The receptor's source is a woman between 40 and 55 years old in good health and CMV-seropositive. This sequence joins TRBV10-3 and TRBJ1-2, with TRBD1 matching 12 bases. What was sequenced was PBMCs. This CDR3 reads CAIRPEGGQGASGYTF. The CDR3 DNA reads as TGTGCCATCAGACCCGAGGGGGGACAGGGGGCAAGTGGCTACACCTTC.